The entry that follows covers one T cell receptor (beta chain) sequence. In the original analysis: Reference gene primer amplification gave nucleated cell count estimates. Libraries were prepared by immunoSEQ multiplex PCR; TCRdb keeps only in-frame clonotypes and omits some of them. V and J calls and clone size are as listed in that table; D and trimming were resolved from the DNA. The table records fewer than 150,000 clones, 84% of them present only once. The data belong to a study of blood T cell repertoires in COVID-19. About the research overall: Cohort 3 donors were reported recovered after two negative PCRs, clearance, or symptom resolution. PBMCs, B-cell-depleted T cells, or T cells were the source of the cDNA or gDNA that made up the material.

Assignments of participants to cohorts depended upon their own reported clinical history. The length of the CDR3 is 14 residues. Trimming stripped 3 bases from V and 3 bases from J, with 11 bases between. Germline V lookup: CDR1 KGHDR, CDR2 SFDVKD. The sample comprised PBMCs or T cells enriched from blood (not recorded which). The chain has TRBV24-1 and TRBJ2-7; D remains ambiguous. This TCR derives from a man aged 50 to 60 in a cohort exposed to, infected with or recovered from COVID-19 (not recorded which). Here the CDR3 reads CATSDPPPSYEQYF. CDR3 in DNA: TGTGCCACCAGTGATCCCCCCCCCAGCTACGAGCAGTACTTC.